The entry that follows covers one TCR beta chain sequence. What it binds is not known. This entry belongs to a study of cytomegalovirus exposure and HLA in healthy donors. PCR involved 60 Vbeta and 13 Jbeta primers. Data came from immunoSEQ multiplex PCR; TCRdb stores just in-frame clones and leaves some out. The repertoire holds around 190,000 clones, with roughly 77% as singletons. Study-wide findings and caveats: As a later analysis revealed, most CMV-associated TCR beta chains appeared HLA-restricted. Researchers reported in a later analysis that a missense DCLRE1C variant was tied to TCR beta V- and J-gene trimming. Earlier analysis looked at TCR beta V segments, and most were productive about 90% or about 30% of the time.

The germline V and J ends were trimmed by 2 bases and 4 bases, with 6 bases remaining between them. This CDR3 is built from 14 residues. Per germline, CDR1 SGHVS and CDR2 FNYEAQ. The sample comprised PBMCs. The gene calls are TRBV7-6 and TRBJ2-6; no clear D. This TCR came from a man aged 35-49 years in good health and CMV-seropositive. This CDR3 is CASSLIEGANVLTF. The CDR3 DNA reads as TGTGCCAGCAGCTTAATTGAGGGGGCCAACGTCCTGACTTTC.